The clone carrying this T cell receptor (beta chain) was counted a single time. Its antigen remains unknown. Assay used: immunoSEQ multiplex PCR; TCRdb lists only in-frame clones, some missing. This table holds tens of thousands of clones, about 90% found once. Trimming shortened V by 6 bases and J by 2 bases, and 14 bases separated the two germline ends. CDR1 SEHNR and CDR2 FQNEAQ come from the germline V gene (reference sequence). This CDR3 comprises 15 residues. The data stem from a study of cytomegalovirus exposure and HLA in healthy donors. Overall study context: The same platform was used for the roughly 120 validation repertoires and the roughly 720 first-cohort repertoires, a later analysis reported. Study-level findings and limits: It was reported that the classifier diagnosed cytomegalovirus status with high specificity and sensitivity in both the original and validation cohorts. In vitro work confirmed that a few CMV-associated chains recognize CMV antigens.

The study drew the donors from its approximately 120-subject validation cohort, separate from the approximately 690-subject first cohort. The receptor was isolated from a man aged 18-30 years in good health and CMV-seronegative. J is TRBJ2-1 and V is TRBV7-9; a weak D match, TRBD1 (6 bases). The material sequenced was PBMCs. The CDR3 loop is CASSSRGGPYNEQFF. DNA for the CDR3: TGTGCCAGCAGTTCCCGAGGGGGACCCTACAATGAGCAGTTCTTC.